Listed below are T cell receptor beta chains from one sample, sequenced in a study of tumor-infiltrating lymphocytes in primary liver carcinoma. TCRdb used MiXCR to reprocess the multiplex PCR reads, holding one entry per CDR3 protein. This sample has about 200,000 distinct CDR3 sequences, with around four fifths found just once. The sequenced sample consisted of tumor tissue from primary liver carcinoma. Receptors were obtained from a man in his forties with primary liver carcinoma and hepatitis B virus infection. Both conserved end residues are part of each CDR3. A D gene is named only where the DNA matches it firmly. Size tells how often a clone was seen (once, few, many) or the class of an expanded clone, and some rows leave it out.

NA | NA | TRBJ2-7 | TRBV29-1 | TGCAACGTTGCCCCGGGACTGGCCTCTGGACAGCAGTACTTC | CNVAPGLASGQQYF
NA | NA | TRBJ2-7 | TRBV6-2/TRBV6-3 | TGTGCCAGCAGCCTCCGGGTCAGGGCCCACGAGCAGCACTTT | CASSLRVRAHEQHF
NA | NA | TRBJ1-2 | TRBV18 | TGTGCCAGCTCACCCCCGACTCGCGATGACTACACCTTC | CASSPPTRDDYTF
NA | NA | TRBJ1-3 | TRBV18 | TGTGCCAGCTCACCCGAGCAGGGCTTTTCTGGAAAGACCATATATTTT | CASSPEQGFSGKTIYF
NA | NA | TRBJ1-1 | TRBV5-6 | TGTACCAGCAGCTTTCACGGATTTAACACTGAGGCTTTCTTT | CTSSFHGFNTEAFF
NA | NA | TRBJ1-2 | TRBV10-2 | TGCGCCAGGATTTTCCTAAAGGACTATGACTACACCTTT | CARIFLKDYDYTF
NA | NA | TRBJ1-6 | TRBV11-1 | TGTGCCAGCCGCCAGACACTGGTTTCACCCCTCCGCTTT | CASRQTLVSPLRF
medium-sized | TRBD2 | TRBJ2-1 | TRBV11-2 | TGTGCCAGCAGCTTAGGACTAGCCGGTGAGCAGTTCTTC | CASSLGLAGEQFF
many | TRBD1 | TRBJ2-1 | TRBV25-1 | TGTGCCAGCAGGGATTCAGGGGGTTCCTACAATGAGCAGTTCTTC | CASRDSGGSYNEQFF
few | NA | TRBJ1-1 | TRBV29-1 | TGCAGCGTTGTGGGGGGCTGGGGAATGAACACTGAAGCTTTCTTT | CSVVGGWGMNTEAFF
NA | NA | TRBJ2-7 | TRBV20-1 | TGCAGCGTTAGTGCAGAAGGAGCGACGCAGTACTTC | CSVSAEGATQYF
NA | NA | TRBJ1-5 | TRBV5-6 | TGTTCCAGCAGCTTGGTGGTTCAGCCCCAGCATTTT | CSSSLVVQPQHF
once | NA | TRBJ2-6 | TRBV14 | TGTGTCAGCAGCCAATGCGCAGCTGGGGCCAACGTCCTGACTTTC | CVSSQCAAGANVLTF
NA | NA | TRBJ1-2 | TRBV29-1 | TGCAGCGTTGGGACACCAACAGGAACTCAAGTGGCTAACTATGGTTACTCCTTC | CSVGTPTGTQVANYGYSF
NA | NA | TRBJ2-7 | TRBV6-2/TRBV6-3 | TGTGCCATCAGCGACGGGGACCCCTTGAACTCCTATGAGCAGTACTTC | CAISDGDPLNSYEQYF
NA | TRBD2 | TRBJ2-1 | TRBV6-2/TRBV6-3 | TGTGCCAGCACTTTCCTGACTGAGGCGTGGGTTCTAGCGGGAGAAAGGGTCAATGAGCAGTTCTTC | CASTFLTEAWVLAGERVNEQFF
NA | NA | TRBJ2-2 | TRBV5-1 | TGCGCCCGCAGCTACAGGGTCCCGAATACCGGGGAGCTGTTTTTT | CARSYRVPNTGELFF
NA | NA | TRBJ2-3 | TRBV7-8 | TGTGCCAGCAGCCCCCTTAGGACTCTCATATATACGCAGTATTTT | CASSPLRTLIYTQYF
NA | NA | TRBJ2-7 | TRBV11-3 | TGTACTAGCAGCGTGGGACAGTTCTATGAGCAGTACTTC | CTSSVGQFYEQYF
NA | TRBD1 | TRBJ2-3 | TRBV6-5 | TGTACCAGCAGGGGAACAGGGGTACAAATAGATACGCAGTATTTT | CTSRGTGVQIDTQYF
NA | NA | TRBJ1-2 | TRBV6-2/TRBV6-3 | TGTGCCAGCAGTCAAACATGGGCTAGCTACACCTTC | CASSQTWASYTF
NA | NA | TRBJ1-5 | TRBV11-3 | TGTGCCAGCAGCTTAGATCTGGGGATGGCTCAGGCCCAGCACTTT | CASSLDLGMAQAQHF
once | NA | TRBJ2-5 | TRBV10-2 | TGCGCCATCAGTGGTAGTTCCAGACAAGAGACCCAACACTTC | CAISGSSRQETQHF
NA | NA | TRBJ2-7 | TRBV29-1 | TGCAACGTTGGAGGGAAAGGGCTCGAGCAGTACTTC | CNVGGKGLEQYF
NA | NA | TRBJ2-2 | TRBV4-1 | TGCGCCAGCAACCACGCCGTAGTCGGGGAGCTGTTTTTT | CASNHAVVGELFF
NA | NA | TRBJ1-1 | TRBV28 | TGTGCCAGCAACCCCCTACGGGGGGTACGCACTGAAGCTTTCTTC | CASNPLRGVRTEAFF
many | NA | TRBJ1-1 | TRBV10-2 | TGCGCCAGCTCGCGAGTAGTGAACACTGAAGCTTTCTTT | CASSRVVNTEAFF
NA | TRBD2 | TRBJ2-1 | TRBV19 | TGCGCCAGTAATATTGGGATGACTAGCGGGAGGAGGAATGAGCAGTTCTTC | CASNIGMTSGRRNEQFF
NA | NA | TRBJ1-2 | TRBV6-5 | TGTGCCACCCTACACCTTGTCGCAATGCACACCTTC | CATLHLVAMHTF
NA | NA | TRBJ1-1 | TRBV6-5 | TGTGCCAGCAGTTGTCGGGGAGCCTACGCTGAAGCTTTCTTT | CASSCRGAYAEAFF
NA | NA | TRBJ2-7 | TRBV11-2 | TGTGCCAGCGGTCCCTGGGGCTACGAGCAATACTTC | CASGPWGYEQYF
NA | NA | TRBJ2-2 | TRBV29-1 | TGCGGCGTTGGGATTAGTGCGGCGAACACCGGGGAGCTGTTTTTT | CGVGISAANTGELFF
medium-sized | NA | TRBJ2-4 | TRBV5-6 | TGTGCCAGCAGATGGTCGACCGGGCCTCAGTACTTC | CASRWSTGPQYF
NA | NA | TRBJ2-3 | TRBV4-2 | TGTACCAGCAGCGGTTTTGAGGGGAGCACAGATACGCAGAATTTT | CTSSGFEGSTDTQNF
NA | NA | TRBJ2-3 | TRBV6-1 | TGTGCCAGCAACCAAACAGATACGCAGTTTTTT | CASNQTDTQFF
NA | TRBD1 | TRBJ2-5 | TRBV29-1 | TGCAGCGCTGAAGCGGACAGGGGGCGAGCAGAAACCCACTGCTTC | CSAEADRGRAETHCF
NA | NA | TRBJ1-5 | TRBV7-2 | TGTGCCAGCAGCTTAAGCGCAGGGACGGGGCAGCCCCAGCATTTT | CASSLSAGTGQPQHF
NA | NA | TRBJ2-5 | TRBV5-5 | TGTGCAAGTAGCTTGGCTACAGAGACCCAGTACTTT | CASSLATETQYF
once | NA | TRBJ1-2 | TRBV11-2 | TGTGCCAGCAGTTCCGCCCGGGGCTCTGGCTACACCTTC | CASSSARGSGYTF
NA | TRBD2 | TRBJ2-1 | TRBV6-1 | TGTGCCAGCAGTTGCAGAGGAGCGGGATCGTCCTATAATGAGCAGTTCTTC | CASSCRGAGSSYNEQFF
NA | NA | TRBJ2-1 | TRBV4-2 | TGCGCCAGCATCCAATTCCCACCCCCGGCGGACAATGAGCGGTTCTTC | CASIQFPPPADNERFF
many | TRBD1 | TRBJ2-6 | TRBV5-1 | TGCGCCAGCAGCTTGTTTGGACAGGGAGTGGGAGCCAACGTCCTGACTTTC | CASSLFGQGVGANVLTF
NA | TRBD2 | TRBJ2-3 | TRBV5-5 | TGTACCAGCAGCATCCCCACTAGCGCCAGTACAGATACGCAGTATTTT | CTSSIPTSASTDTQYF
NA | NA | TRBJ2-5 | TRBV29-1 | TGCAGCGTTGAAGCCTCTGTACAAGAGAGGCTGTACTTC | CSVEASVQERLYF
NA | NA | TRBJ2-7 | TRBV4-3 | TGCGCCGGCAGCCAGGAACAGTTTTCTTACTACGAGCAGTACTTC | CAGSQEQFSYYEQYF
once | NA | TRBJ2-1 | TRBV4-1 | TGCGCCATCAGCCAAAGGGAAGGTCAAGAGACCCAGTTCTTC | CAISQREGQETQFF
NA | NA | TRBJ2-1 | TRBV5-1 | TGCGCCAGCATGACGGGGGGCGCCGCCTACAATGAGCAATTCTTC | CASMTGGAAYNEQFF
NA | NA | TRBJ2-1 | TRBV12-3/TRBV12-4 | TGTGCCAGTAGCCCACTAGGCAATGAGCAGTTATTC | CASSPLGNEQLF
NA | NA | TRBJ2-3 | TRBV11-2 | TGTGCCAGCAGCACAAGGAGTACAGGGAACACAGACACGCAGTATTTT | CASSTRSTGNTDTQYF
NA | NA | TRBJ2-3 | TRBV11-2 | TGTGCCAGCAGCTTAAAACGACAAGGGTATACGCAGTATTTT | CASSLKRQGYTQYF
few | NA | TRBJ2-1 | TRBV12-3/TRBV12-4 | TGTGCCAGTAGAAACCCCTGGGCTAGCGAGAGAGATGAGCAGTTCTTC | CASRNPWASERDEQFF
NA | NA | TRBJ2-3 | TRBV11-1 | TGCGCCAGCGTCTCTGGGGGAAGCTACGTTGGAGCCCGCACAGATACGCAGTATTTT | CASVSGGSYVGARTDTQYF
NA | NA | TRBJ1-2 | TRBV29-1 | TGCAGTGTTGAAGTATCTGCCGGCGCCTCCTATGGCTACACCTTC | CSVEVSAGASYGYTF
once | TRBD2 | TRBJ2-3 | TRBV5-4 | TGTGCCATGAGCTTGCTCGCGGGAGGGCCCACAGATACACAGTATTTT | CAMSLLAGGPTDTQYF
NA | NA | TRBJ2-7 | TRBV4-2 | TGTGCCAGCAGCCAAGATAATGGGAACGGTTACGAGCAGTACTTC | CASSQDNGNGYEQYF
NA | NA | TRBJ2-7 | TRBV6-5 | TGTGCCTGCACCCAACGACTGGGTGGCGAGCAGTACTTC | CACTQRLGGEQYF
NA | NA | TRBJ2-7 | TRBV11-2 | TGTTCCAGCAGTTTGGGAACAAGGCCTACGGAAGAGCAGCACTTC | CSSSLGTRPTEEQHF
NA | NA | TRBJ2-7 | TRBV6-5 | TGCGCCAGCAGTTGGGGTCGCGAGCAGTATTTC | CASSWGREQYF
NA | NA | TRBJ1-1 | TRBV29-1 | TGCAGCGTTGAAGATCTGGGAACAGAGAATACTGAAGCTTTCTTT | CSVEDLGTENTEAFF
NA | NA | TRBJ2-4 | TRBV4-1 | TGTGCCACCATTTCGCAGGGAAGGGAAAACATTCAGTACTTC | CATISQGRENIQYF